The present entry profiles one TCR beta chain with its context. Its antigen is currently not known. No much larger clonotype is one base removed from it; base qualities were not supplied. The record originates from a study of T cell responses to AZD1222 COVID-19 vaccine (dated by TCRdb to the early 2020s). General notes on the study: TCR sequencing was performed for about 240 trial participants, of whom about 200 were given two doses of AZD1222 and around 26 were given two doses of MenACWY control vaccine. Trial participants were enrolled by age into 18-55, 56-69 and 70-plus year subgroups, with 148, 28 and 57 TCR-sequenced participants respectively.

The CDR3 holds 13 amino acids from the cysteine to the phenylalanine. Of all the DNA, just the CDR3 is kept, 39 bases in frame from base 1. V is trimmed back by 10 bases and J by 4 bases, and the junction contains 4 bases that no gene match accounts for. Per the germline V gene, ENHRY is the CDR1 and SYGVKD is the CDR2. General study outcomes and caveats: CD4 TCRs associated with the vaccine covered the entire spike protein, and the dominant responses were in regions 160-218 and 743-854. Most participants were white British and females outnumbered males, and the authors suggested that clonal diversity may have been underestimated. Because no day 14 peak-response samples were available, repertoires were characterized only after the peak T cell response. The 56-69-year group was small, and its depth increase did not reach significance, likely because of low power. Reportedly, almost half of the unique spike-specific TCRs recognized epitopes lying outside the regions that are mutated in the B.1.351 and B.1.1.7 variants. Conclusions about previously exposed vaccinees are limited, since just six AZD1222 recipients were seropositive for SARS-CoV-2 at baseline. A significant rise in spike-specific TCR breadth and depth was observed after two AZD1222 doses relative to day 0 and relative to MenACWY recipients.

The meaning of the sample's time point label: about 28 days (+/-7) after the second vaccine dose. AZD1222 recipients given second doses at about 4 weeks or at about 12 weeks were pooled, since spike-specific TCR depth and breadth were not found to differ between the two schedules. The vaccinee samples were drawn from two UK trials, COV001 and COV002, one of which was a single-blind randomized controlled phase 2/3 trial testing AZD1222 (ChAdOx1 nCoV-19) in healthy adults. For TCRbeta chain sequencing, PBMC samples were collected from trial participants at day 0 and at day 28 after the second dose. The CDR3 regions of human TCRbeta chains were analyzed by immunosequencing. Per the original workflow: TCRs in the repertoires were matched against a reference library of SARS-CoV-2-specific TCRs that had been generated with the MIRA antigen-specificity platform. Breadth was defined as the fraction of unique TCRs that were SARS-CoV-2-associated, and depth was defined as the fraction of total T cells that were SARS-CoV-2-associated. Using the MIRA data, every spike-specific TCR was mapped to the spike region that the TCR reacted to and assigned to either a CD4 or a CD8 class. Log10-transformed breadth and depth values were compared by one-way ANOVA with Sidak's multiple comparisons tests. The immuneACCESS repertoire file appears here via TCRdb, limited to in-frame rearrangements. These files lack a portion of the clones; in checked studies, under half of the deficit traces to unresolved V genes, and the cause of the others is not known. Clone size and V and J calls were adopted from that table, with D and trimming inferred from the DNA. This sample gives roughly 120,000 clones in total; approximately 89% of them show up just once. The ten biggest clones cover about 4.6% of the sample.

The chain was built from TRBV10-3 and TRBJ2-1; 10 of the junction bases match TRBD2. The source was peripheral blood, collected 28 days after the second AZD1222 dose. The clonotype originates from an adult who received the AZD1222 COVID-19 vaccine. The CDR3 sequence is CASGLAEYNEQFF. The nucleotide sequence reads TGTGCCAGCGGACTAGCGGAGTACAATGAGCAGTTCTTC.